This T cell receptor (beta chain) was retrieved from a study of CD8 T cells in ankylosing spondylitis. Study-level results: Reportedly, significant enrichment of disease-linked clones occurred in matched ankylosing spondylitis synovial fluid. A motif of 7 to 9 highly homologous TCR beta variants was seen as apparently characteristic of ankylosing spondylitis blood.

Losses at the gene ends were 6 bases for V and 0 bases for J; bases not matched to a gene: 6. This CDR3 is 15 amino acids long. This clonotype has more than one count but fewer than ten. Its antigen is not identified. MiXCR was run by TCRdb on the 5' RACE reads, yielding one entry per CDR3 protein. The sample lists under 300,000 distinct CDR3 sequences; 18% were seen once. The sequenced sample consisted of blood, either unsorted or a sorted T cell fraction (not recorded which). The receptor was isolated from a male donor with ankylosing spondylitis or in good health (not recorded which). The V gene is TRBV12-3 or TRBV12-4, the J gene TRBJ1-2, with 8 nucleotides matching TRBD1. CDR3 DNA: TGTGCCAGCAGCCTAGACAGGGGCACTAACTATGGCTACACCTTC. This codes for CASSLDRGTNYGYTF.